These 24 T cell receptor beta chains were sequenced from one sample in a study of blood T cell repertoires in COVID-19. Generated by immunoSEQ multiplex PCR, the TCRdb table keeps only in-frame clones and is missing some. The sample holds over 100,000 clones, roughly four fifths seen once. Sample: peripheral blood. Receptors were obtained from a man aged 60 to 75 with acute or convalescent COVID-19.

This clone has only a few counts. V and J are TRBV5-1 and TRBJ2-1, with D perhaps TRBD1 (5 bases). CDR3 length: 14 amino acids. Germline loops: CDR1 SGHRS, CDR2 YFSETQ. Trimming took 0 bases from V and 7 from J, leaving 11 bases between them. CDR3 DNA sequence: TGCGCCAGCAGCTTGGTTGGGGCAGGGAATGAGCAGTTCTTC. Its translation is CASSLVGAGNEQFF.

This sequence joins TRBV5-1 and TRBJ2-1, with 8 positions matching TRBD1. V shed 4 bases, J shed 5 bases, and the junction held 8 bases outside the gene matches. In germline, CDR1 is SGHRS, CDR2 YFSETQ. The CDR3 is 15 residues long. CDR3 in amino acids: CASSPGQGPHNEQFF. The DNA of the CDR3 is TGCGCCAGCAGCCCCGGACAGGGACCCCACAATGAGCAGTTCTTC.

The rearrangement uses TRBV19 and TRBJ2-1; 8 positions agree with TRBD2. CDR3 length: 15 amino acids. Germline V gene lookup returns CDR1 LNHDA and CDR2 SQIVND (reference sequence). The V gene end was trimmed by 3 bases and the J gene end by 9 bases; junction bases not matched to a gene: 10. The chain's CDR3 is CASSIGTSLRVEQFF. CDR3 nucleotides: TGTGCCAGTAGTATCGGGACTAGTCTTCGGGTTGAGCAGTTCTTC.

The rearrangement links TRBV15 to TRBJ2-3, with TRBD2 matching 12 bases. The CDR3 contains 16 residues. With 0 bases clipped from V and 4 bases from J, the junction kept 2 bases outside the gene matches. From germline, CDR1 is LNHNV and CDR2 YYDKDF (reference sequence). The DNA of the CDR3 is TGTGCCACCAGCAGAGATCTAGCGGGGGGGGCAGATACGCAGTATTTT. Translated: CATSRDLAGGADTQYF.

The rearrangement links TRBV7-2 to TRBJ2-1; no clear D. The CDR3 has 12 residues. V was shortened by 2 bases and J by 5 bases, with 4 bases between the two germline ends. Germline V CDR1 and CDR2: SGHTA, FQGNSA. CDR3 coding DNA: TGTGCCAGCAGCTTAATAAACAATGAGCAGTTCTTC. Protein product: CASSLINNEQFF.

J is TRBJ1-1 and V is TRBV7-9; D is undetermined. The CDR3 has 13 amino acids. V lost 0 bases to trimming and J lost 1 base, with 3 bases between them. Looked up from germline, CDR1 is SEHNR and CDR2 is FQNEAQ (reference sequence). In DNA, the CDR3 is TGTGCCAGCAGCTTAGCCGGGAACACTGAAGCTTTCTTT. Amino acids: CASSLAGNTEAFF.

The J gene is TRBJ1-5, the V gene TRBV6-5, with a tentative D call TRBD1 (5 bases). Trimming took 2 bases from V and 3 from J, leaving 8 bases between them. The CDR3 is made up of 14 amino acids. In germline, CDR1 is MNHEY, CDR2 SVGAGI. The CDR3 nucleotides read TGTGCCAGCAGTTACGGGGGGTTCAATCAGCCCCAGCATTTT. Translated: CASSYGGFNQPQHF.

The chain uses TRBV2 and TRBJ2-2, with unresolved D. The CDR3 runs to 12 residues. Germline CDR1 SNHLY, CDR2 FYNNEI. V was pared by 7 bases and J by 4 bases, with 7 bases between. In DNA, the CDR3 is TGTGCCAGCACTAGTCTCACCGGGGAGCTGTTTTTT. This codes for CASTSLTGELFF.

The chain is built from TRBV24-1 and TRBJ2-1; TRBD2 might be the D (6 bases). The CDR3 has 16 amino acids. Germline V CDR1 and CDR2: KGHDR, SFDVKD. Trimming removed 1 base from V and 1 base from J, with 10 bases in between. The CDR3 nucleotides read TGTGCCACCAGTGATTTTTCGCTAGCGTCCTACAATGAGCAGTTCTTC. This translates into CATSDFSLASYNEQFF.

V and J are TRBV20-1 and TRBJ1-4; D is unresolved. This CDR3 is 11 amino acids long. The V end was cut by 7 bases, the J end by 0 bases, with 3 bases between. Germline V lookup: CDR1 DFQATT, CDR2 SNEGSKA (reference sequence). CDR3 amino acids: CSVATNEKLFF. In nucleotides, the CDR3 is TGCAGTGTAGCAACTAATGAAAAACTGTTTTTT.

The chain's CDR3 is CASSLTVQGGIYTGELFF. DNA for the CDR3: TGTGCCAGCAGTTTAACCGTACAGGGGGGTATATACACCGGGGAGCTGTTTTTT. The chain combines TRBV27 with TRBJ2-2, with 8 bases lining up with TRBD1. CDR1 is MNHEY, CDR2 SMNVEV, per germline (reference sequence). The junction had 11 bases not matched to a gene; V was cut back by 2 bases and J by 3 bases. CDR3 length: 18 residues.

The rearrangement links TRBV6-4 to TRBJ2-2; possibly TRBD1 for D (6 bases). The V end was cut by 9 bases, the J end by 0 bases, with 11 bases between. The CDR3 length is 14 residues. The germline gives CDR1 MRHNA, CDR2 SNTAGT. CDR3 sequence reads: CASRQEANTGELFF. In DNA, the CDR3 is TGTGCCAGTCGACAGGAAGCGAACACCGGGGAGCTGTTTTTT.

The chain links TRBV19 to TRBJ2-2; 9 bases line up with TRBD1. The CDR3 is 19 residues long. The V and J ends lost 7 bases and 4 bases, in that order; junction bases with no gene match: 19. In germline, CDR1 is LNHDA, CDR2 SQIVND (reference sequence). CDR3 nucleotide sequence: TGTGCCAGTACCACGGGATCAGGAGGGACAGGGTCGTTCACCGGGGAGCTGTTTTTT. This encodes CASTTGSGGTGSFTGELFF.

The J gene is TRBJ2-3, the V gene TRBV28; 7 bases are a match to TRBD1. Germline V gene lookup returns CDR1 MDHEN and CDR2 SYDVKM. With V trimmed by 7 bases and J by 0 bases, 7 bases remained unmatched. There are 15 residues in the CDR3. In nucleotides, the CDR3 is TGTGCCAGCACCCAAGGGGGCTCCAGCACAGATACGCAGTATTTT. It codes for CASTQGGSSTDTQYF.

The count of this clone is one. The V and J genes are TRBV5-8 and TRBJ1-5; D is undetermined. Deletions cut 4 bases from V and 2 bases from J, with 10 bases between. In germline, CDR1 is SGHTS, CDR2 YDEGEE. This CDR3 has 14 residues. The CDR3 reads CASSRRRGNQPQHF. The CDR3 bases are TGTGCCAGCAGCCGCCGGAGGGGCAATCAGCCCCAGCATTTT.

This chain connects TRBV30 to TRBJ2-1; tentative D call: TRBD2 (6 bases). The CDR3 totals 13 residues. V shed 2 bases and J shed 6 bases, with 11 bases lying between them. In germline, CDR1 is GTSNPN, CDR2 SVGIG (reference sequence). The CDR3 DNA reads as TGTGCCTGGAGTAGGAGGGGACCCAATGAGCAGTTCTTC. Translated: CAWSRRGPNEQFF.

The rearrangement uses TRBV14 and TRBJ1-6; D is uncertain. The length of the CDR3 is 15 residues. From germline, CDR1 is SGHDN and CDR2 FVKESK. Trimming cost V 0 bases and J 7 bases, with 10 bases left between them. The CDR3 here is CASSQDGGRNSPLHF. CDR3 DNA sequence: TGTGCCAGCAGCCAAGATGGAGGGAGAAATTCACCCCTCCACTTT.

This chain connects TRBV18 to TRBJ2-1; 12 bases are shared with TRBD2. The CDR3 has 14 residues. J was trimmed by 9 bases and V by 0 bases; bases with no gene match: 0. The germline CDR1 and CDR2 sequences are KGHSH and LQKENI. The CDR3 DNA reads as TGTGCCAGCTCACCACCGGGACTAGCGGGTGAGCAGTTCTTC. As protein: CASSPPGLAGEQFF.

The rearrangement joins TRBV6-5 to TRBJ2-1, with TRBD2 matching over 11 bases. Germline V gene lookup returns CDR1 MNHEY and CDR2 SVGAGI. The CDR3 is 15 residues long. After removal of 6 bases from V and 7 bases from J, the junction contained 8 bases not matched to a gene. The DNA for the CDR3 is TGTGCCAGCAGACCCACTAGCGGGGGTGGAAATGAGCAGTTCTTC. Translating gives CASRPTSGGGNEQFF.

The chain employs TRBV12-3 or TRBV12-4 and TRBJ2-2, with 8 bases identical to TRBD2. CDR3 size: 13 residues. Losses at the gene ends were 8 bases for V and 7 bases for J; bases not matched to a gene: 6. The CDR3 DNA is TGTGCCAGCTCGAGCGGGGGCGGCGGGGAGCTGTTTTTT. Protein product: CASSSGGGGELFF.

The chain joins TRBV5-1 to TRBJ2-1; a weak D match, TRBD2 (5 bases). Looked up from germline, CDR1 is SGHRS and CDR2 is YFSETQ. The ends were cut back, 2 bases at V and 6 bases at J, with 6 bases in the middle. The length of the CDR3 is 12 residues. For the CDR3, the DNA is TGCGCCAGCAGCTTTGCGGGCAATGAGCAGTTCTTC. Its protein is CASSFAGNEQFF.

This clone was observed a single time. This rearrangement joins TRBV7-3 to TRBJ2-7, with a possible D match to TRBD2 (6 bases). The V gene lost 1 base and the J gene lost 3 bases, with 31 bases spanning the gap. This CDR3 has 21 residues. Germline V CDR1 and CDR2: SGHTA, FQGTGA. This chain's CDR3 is CASSLMVTQIAEGTEVYEQYF. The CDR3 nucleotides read TGTGCCAGCAGCTTAATGGTGACGCAGATAGCGGAAGGTACTGAAGTCTACGAGCAGTACTTC. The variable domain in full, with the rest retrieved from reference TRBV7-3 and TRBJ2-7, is GAGVSQTPSNKVTEKGKYVELRCDPISGHTALYWYRQSLGQGPEFLIYFQGTGAADDSGLPNDRFFAVRPEGSVSTLKIQRTERGDSAVYLCASSLMVTQIAEGTEVYEQYFGPGTRLTVT.

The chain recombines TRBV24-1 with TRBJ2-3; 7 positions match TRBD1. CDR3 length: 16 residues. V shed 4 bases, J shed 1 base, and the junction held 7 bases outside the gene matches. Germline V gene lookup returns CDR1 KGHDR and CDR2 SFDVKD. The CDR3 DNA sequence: TGTGCCACCAGTGACTCAAGGGGGCCAGGCACAGATACGCAGTATTTT. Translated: CATSDSRGPGTDTQYF.

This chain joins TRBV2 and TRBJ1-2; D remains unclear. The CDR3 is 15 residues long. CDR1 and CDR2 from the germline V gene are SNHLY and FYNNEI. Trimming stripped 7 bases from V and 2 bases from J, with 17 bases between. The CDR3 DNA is TGTGCCAGCACTCCCCAGGCCGTGTTGAACTATGGCTACACCTTC. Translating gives CASTPQAVLNYGYTF.